A single sample is the source of the 22 T cell receptor beta chains below, sequenced in a study of radiotherapy plus CTLA-4 blockade in lung cancer (dated by TCRdb to 2016 to 2018). Library creation used the immunoSEQ multiplex PCR assay. In TCRdb, the immuneACCESS table is reduced to in-frame sequences with V and J assigned. These tables do not hold every clone; where another copy was compared, an unresolved V gene accounts for under half, and the others remain unexplained. The sample table lists roughly 90,000 clones, about three quarters of them with a count of one. Of the sample, around 15% falls within the top ten clones. The sequencing used peripheral blood, collected from a patient treated with radiotherapy plus ipilimumab. The source is a human donor with non-small cell lung cancer that progressed on radiotherapy plus ipilimumab.

This clone came up a few times. The rearrangement uses TRBV4-3 and TRBJ2-5; D is tentatively TRBD1 or TRBD2 (5 bases each). The germline gives CDR1 LGHNA, CDR2 YSLEER. Trimming took 4 bases from V and 5 from J, leaving 17 bases between them. CDR3 length: 15 residues. The CDR3 spells CASSPRWPGTETQYF. CDR3 sequence (DNA): TGCGCCAGCAGCCCCCGATGGCCAGGGACGGAGACCCAGTACTTC.

In regard to this clone: Other nucleotide sequences from this sample produce the same CDR3. The chain employs TRBV6-1 and TRBJ2-2; 8 positions match TRBD1. V shed 4 bases, J shed 6 bases, and the junction held 4 bases outside the gene matches. The CDR3 runs to 14 residues. CDR1 is MNHNS and CDR2 is SASEGT in the germline V gene. As DNA, the CDR3 is TGTGCCAGCAGTGTCCTGACAGGGGCCGGGGAGCTGTTTTTT. This encodes CASSVLTGAGELFF.

The chain employs TRBV6-1 and TRBJ2-7; unclear D gene. The V gene's germline CDR1 is MNHNS and CDR2 SASEGT. V was clipped by 2 bases and J by 1 base, with 6 bases between them. There are 13 residues in the CDR3. Here the CDR3 DNA reads TGTGCCAGCAGTGAACAACCTTCCTACGAGCAGTACTTC. Translation gives CASSEQPSYEQYF.

The V call is TRBV6-1, the J call TRBJ2-7, with unresolved D. Germline V lookup: CDR1 MNHNS, CDR2 SASEGT. The V end lost 0 bases, the J end lost 3 bases, and 12 bases lay between the germline ends. The CDR3 totals 15 residues. CDR3 coding DNA: TGTGCCAGCAGTGAAGCAGGAGTTCCCTACTACGAGCAGTACTTC. Encoded protein: CASSEAGVPYYEQYF.

This chain connects TRBV7-9 to TRBJ1-2; D not certain. V was clipped by 2 bases and J by 0 bases, with 13 bases between them. Germline V gene data show CDR1 as SEHNR and CDR2 as FQNEAQ (reference sequence). The CDR3 loop spans 16 amino acids. In DNA form, the CDR3 reads TGTGCCAGCAGCTTAATCCCTTCCTTAGCTAACTATGGCTACACCTTC. Translating it yields CASSLIPSLANYGYTF.

The J gene is TRBJ2-2, the V gene TRBV18, with 9 bases aligning to TRBD1. CDR3 size: 15 residues. With V trimmed by 3 bases and J by 7 bases, 6 bases remained unmatched. Looked up from germline, CDR1 is KGHSH and CDR2 is LQKENI. The CDR3 DNA is TGTGCCAGCTCACCCGGGACAGGGTCTGGCGGGGAGCTGTTTTTT. Its translation is CASSPGTGSGGELFF.

Turning to this clone: The junction shows a germline mismatch at one end, possibly a read error. The same CDR3 is also encoded by other DNA sequences in this sample. The chain is built from TRBV2 and TRBJ1-5; D is undetermined. Germline V CDR1 and CDR2: SNHLY, FYNNEI. The CDR3 runs to 13 residues. The CDR3, as DNA: TGTGCTAGCAGTGAAGAGAGGAATCAGCCCCAGCATTTT. Translating gives CASSEERNQPQHF.

The chain has TRBV4-3 and TRBJ2-7; D gene uncertain. V lost 3 bases and J lost 0, with 15 bases in between. CDR3 size: 16 residues. Germline loops: CDR1 LGHNA, CDR2 YSLEER. The CDR3 loop reads CASSQGNGVSSYEQYF. The CDR3 DNA sequence: TGCGCCAGCAGCCAGGGGAACGGAGTAAGCTCCTACGAGCAGTACTTC.

The rearrangement uses TRBV4-1 and TRBJ2-3, with no clear D. Germline V gene sequence: CDR1 MGHRA, CDR2 YSYEKL. The V end lost 4 bases, the J end lost 6 bases, and 17 bases lay between the germline ends. The CDR3 covers 15 residues. The CDR3 protein is CASSLTTETLDTQYF. DNA of the CDR3: TGCGCCAGCAGCCTTACGACCGAGACCCTCGATACGCAGTATTTT.

V and J are TRBV9 and TRBJ2-3; possible D gene TRBD1, 5 bases. Trimming removed 4 bases at V and 0 bases at J, with 12 bases between. The CDR3 is 15 residues long. From germline, CDR1 is SGDLS and CDR2 YYNGEE. CDR3 sequence reads: CASSLRTLSTDTQYF. DNA of the CDR3: TGTGCCAGCAGCCTTCGGACACTGAGCACAGATACGCAGTATTTT.

This chain uses TRBV7-2 with TRBJ2-3; TRBD2 aligns across 7 bases. The germline gives CDR1 SGHTA, CDR2 FQGNSA. The CDR3 has 17 amino acids. V dropped 1 base and J dropped 6; count of bases not matched to a gene: 13. The CDR3 bases are TGTGCCAGCAGCTTAGTGGGTGGCGGGAGCGCGCAGGATACGCAGTATTTT. Translation: CASSLVGGGSAQDTQYF.

V is TRBV9 and J is TRBJ2-1; 13 bases are a match to TRBD2. Germline lookup yields CDR1 SGDLS and CDR2 YYNGEE. J was trimmed by 5 bases and V by 0 bases; bases with no gene match: 11. This CDR3 has 19 residues. The CDR3 reads CASSVEASLLAGGNNEQFF. Written as DNA, the CDR3 is TGTGCCAGCAGCGTAGAGGCTTCCCTACTAGCGGGAGGGAACAATGAGCAGTTCTTC.

The V and J genes are TRBV11-2 and TRBJ1-2; perhaps TRBD1 as D (5 bases). Trimming took 5 bases from V and 1 from J, leaving 11 bases between them. The CDR3 loop spans 14 amino acids. Germline CDR1 SGHAT, CDR2 FQNNGV. The CDR3 loop is CASSPGRNNYGYTF. The CDR3 coding sequence is TGTGCCAGCAGCCCGGGACGGAATAACTATGGCTACACCTTC.

This rearrangement joins TRBV28 to TRBJ2-2; D remains unclear. The CDR3 length is 12 residues. Germline loops: CDR1 MDHEN, CDR2 SYDVKM. V dropped 6 bases and J dropped 4 bases, with 6 bases sitting between them. The CDR3 DNA reads as TGTGCCAGCAGGATTTCCACCGGGGAGCTGTTTTTT. Encoded protein: CASRISTGELFF.

The V call is TRBV19, the J call TRBJ2-2, with 7 positions matching TRBD2. This CDR3 comprises 14 residues. J lost 7 bases, V lost 6 bases, and 8 bases had no gene match. Germline V CDR1 and CDR2: LNHDA, SQIVND (reference sequence). The CDR3 DNA reads TGTGCCAGTAGCTGGACGGGAGGAAACGGGGAGCTGTTTTTT. This encodes CASSWTGGNGELFF.

By share, this clone counts as medium-sized. CDR3 region: CAIRGTALTYNYGYTF. CDR3 DNA: TGTGCCATCAGGGGGACGGCGCTGACGTATAACTATGGCTACACCTTC. The rearrangement joins TRBV10-3 to TRBJ1-2, with D maybe TRBD1 (5 bases). The CDR3 covers 16 residues. Per the germline V gene, CDR1 is ENHRY and CDR2 is SYGVKD. Trimming took 6 bases from V and 1 from J, leaving 18 bases between them.

The rearrangement links TRBV5-1 to TRBJ2-3, with TRBD1 matching 9 bases. CDR1 and CDR2 from the germline V gene are SGHRS and YFSETQ. CDR3 size: 16 residues. The J segment lost 2 bases and the V segment lost 1 base, leaving 5 bases of the junction unmatched. Here the CDR3 reads CASSLLGTGTTDTQYF. The CDR3 DNA follows: TGCGCCAGCAGCTTGTTAGGGACAGGGACCACAGATACGCAGTATTTT.

J is TRBJ1-4 and V is TRBV18, with 9 bases identical to TRBD1. This CDR3 region has 13 residues. CDR1 is KGHSH and CDR2 is LQKENI in the germline V gene. V shed 6 bases and J 12 bases; nucleotides not matched to a gene: 8. Written as DNA, the CDR3 is TGTGCCAGCTCCCCGGGACAGGGTATGGAACTGTTTTTT. Protein product: CASSPGQGMELFF.

The chain carries TRBV11-2 and TRBJ2-3; D unresolved. The V end lost 5 bases, the J end lost 8 bases, and 14 bases lay between the germline ends. The CDR3 loop spans 13 amino acids. Per germline, CDR1 SGHAT and CDR2 FQNNGV. The CDR3, as DNA: TGTGCCAGCAGCCCTCACGAAAAGGTTACGCAGTATTTT. Translated, it gives CASSPHEKVTQYF. Full variable domain (outside the CDR3, taken from reference TRBV11-2 and TRBJ2-3): EAGVAQSPRYKIIEKRQSVAFWCNPISGHATLYWYQQILGQGPKLLIQFQNNGVVDDSQLPKDRFSAERLKGVDSTLKIQPAKLEDSAVYLCASSPHEKVTQYFGPGTRLTVL.

This clone has a handful of counts. This chain joins TRBV13 and TRBJ1-2, with a tentative D call TRBD1 (6 bases). The CDR3 is 15 amino acids. Germline V gene lookup returns CDR1 PRHDT and CDR2 FYEKMQ (reference sequence). With 5 bases removed from V and 3 bases from J, the gap between germline ends came to 16 bases. The CDR3 region is CASSPEGDRDYGYTF. CDR3 in DNA: TGTGCCAGCAGCCCAGAGGGGGATAGAGACTATGGCTACACCTTC. The variable domain in full, completed from reference TRBV13 and TRBJ1-2, reads AAGVIQSPRHLIKEKRETATLKCYPIPRHDTVYWYQQGPGQDPQFLISFYEKMQSDKGSIPDRFSAQQFSDYHSELNMSSLELGDSALYFCASSPEGDRDYGYTFGSGTRLTVV.

The J gene is TRBJ2-7, the V gene TRBV5-4, with 9 bases matching TRBD1. Trimming cost V 4 bases and J 1 base; bases outside gene matches: 3. Germline V gives CDR1 SGHNT, CDR2 YYREEE (reference sequence). The CDR3 has 14 residues. The CDR3 region has the DNA TGTGCCAGCAGCCAGGGGACAGGGTCCTACGAGCAGTACTTC. This encodes CASSQGTGSYEQYF.

The chain employs TRBV4-3 and TRBJ2-5; D is unresolved. The V end was cut by 2 bases, the J end by 5 bases, with 9 bases between. This CDR3 region has 13 residues. Looked up from germline, CDR1 is LGHNA and CDR2 is YSLEER. In DNA, the CDR3 is TGCGCCAGCAGCCAACATGGATCGGAGACCCAGTACTTC. This gives the protein CASSQHGSETQYF.